This TCR beta chain was sequenced during a study of T-cell reconstitution after alpha-beta-depleted transplantation in children. Preparation of the TCRbeta library was carried out with unique molecular identifiers. TCRdb recomputed calls from the PCR reads with MiXCR, one row per CDR3 protein. The table includes approximately 800,000 distinct CDR3 sequences, approximately 15% detected once. V lost 0 bases to trimming and J lost 8 bases, with 11 bases between them. The CDR3 contains 14 residues. The germline V gene encodes CDR1 SGHRS and CDR2 YFSETQ. This clonotype appeared a few times. The specimen was PBMCs, mostly from graft donor cells, collected 360 days after TCRalphabeta/CD19-depleted stem cell transplant. The receptor was derived from a male patient aged 10 to 17 who had a stem cell transplant for acute lymphoblastic leukemia, so the T cells may come from the graft donor. The chain couples TRBV5-1 to TRBJ1-4; D perhaps matches TRBD1 (5 bases). CDR3 sequence (DNA): TGCGCCAGCAGCTTGGAAGCGACAGCCGAAAAACTGTTTTTT. Translated: CASSLEATAEKLFF.